The subject of this entry is one T cell receptor (beta chain). Its antigen is currently unknown. This entry belongs to a study of untreated major depressive disorder. Profiled with immunoSEQ multiplex PCR; TCRdb holds only in-frame clones, not every one. The repertoire holds 10,000 to 15,000 clones, with over 80% as singletons. The V gene lost 7 bases and the J gene lost 8 bases, with 19 bases spanning the gap. The germline CDR1 and CDR2 sequences are SGHDN and FVKESK. The CDR3 runs to 14 residues. Study conclusions and caveats: Compared with controls, depressed patients showed more TRBV05-01 (Vbeta 5.1) usage in CD4+ T cells.

Patients were free of psychiatric medication for at least 8 weeks. About 95% CD4+ purity was typical by flow cytometry. The V and J genes are TRBV14 and TRBJ2-3; D tentatively fits TRBD1 or TRBD2 (5 bases each). The specimen sequenced was CD4+ T cells from PBMCs. This TCR was sampled from a woman between 25 and 40 years old with major depressive disorder. The CDR3: CASTGSGRAGTQYF. The CDR3 DNA follows: TGTGCCAGCACAGGTTCGGGACGGGCGGGTACGCAGTATTTT.